The 3 T cell receptor beta chains reported below all come from one sample, sequenced in a study of OX40 agonist ivuxolimab in advanced cancers. The method was immunoSEQ multiplex PCR; TCRdb's version includes in-frame clones alone and lacks a portion of them. The sample includes 35,000 or so clones, roughly four fifths of them seen just once. Sample: CD4+ or CD8+ T cells sorted from blood, taken in a trial of the OX40 agonist ivuxolimab. The receptor source for this set is an adult with an advanced solid tumor such as melanoma, head and neck, liver or kidney cancer.

The genes are TRBV11-2 and TRBJ2-1; TRBD1 aligns across 7 bases. Trimming at V came to 3 bases and at J to 1 base, leaving 6 bases not matched to a gene. Germline CDR1 SGHAT, CDR2 FQNNGV. The CDR3 spans 16 residues. The CDR3 here is CASSFGSGGSYNEQFF. For the CDR3, the DNA is TGTGCCAGCAGCTTTGGGTCAGGGGGTTCCTACAATGAGCAGTTCTTC. The complete variable domain, with remaining parts taken from reference TRBV11-2 and TRBJ2-1, reads EAGVAQSPRYKIIEKRQSVAFWCNPISGHATLYWYQQILGQGPKLLIQFQNNGVVDDSQLPKDRFSAERLKGVDSTLKIQPAKLEDSAVYLCASSFGSGGSYNEQFFGPGTRLTVL.

The chain carries TRBV15 and TRBJ2-7; 8 bases are a match to TRBD1. V was clipped by 5 bases and J by 3 bases; unmatched bases: 9. CDR3 length: 15 residues. Germline V lookup: CDR1 LNHNV, CDR2 YYDKDF (reference sequence). The CDR3 loop reads CATSYGQGYGYEQYF. The CDR3 nucleotides read TGTGCCACCAGCTACGGACAGGGATATGGCTACGAGCAGTACTTC.

The chain combines TRBV7-9 with TRBJ2-1; no reliable D call. There are 12 residues in the CDR3. CDR1 is SEHNR and CDR2 is FQNEAQ in the germline V gene (reference sequence). Trimming cost V 5 bases and J 8 bases, with 10 bases left between them. This CDR3 is CASSPDEDEQFF. In nucleotides, the CDR3 is TGTGCCAGCAGCCCTGATGAGGATGAGCAGTTCTTC.